This T cell receptor (beta chain) came from a study of blood T cell repertoires in COVID-19. Study as a whole: Researchers got acute and convalescent COVID-19 samples from the United States, Italy and Spain. Nucleic acid was either cDNA or gDNA, and it came from T cells, B-cell-depleted T cells, or PBMCs.

TCRdb's table, derived via immunoSEQ multiplex PCR, lists solely in-frame clones and lacks some. This repertoire shows 50,000 or so clones, roughly 84% found once; its top ten account for 6% to 7%. Per the germline V gene, CDR1 is MNHEY and CDR2 is SMNVEV (reference sequence). With 6 bases removed from V and 5 bases from J, the gap between germline ends came to 14 bases. CDR3 size: 14 residues. Sequencing was performed on peripheral blood. The V call is TRBV27, the J call TRBJ2-1; TRBD2 is a possible D gene (7 bases). The sequence was obtained from a man aged 45-60 years with active COVID-19. CDR3 sequence reads: CASRKGGVNNEQFF. The CDR3 DNA sequence: TGTGCCAGCAGGAAGGGGGGGGTAAACAATGAGCAGTTCTTC.